The present TCR beta chain was sequenced within a study of cytomegalovirus exposure and HLA in healthy donors. The CDR3 covers 15 residues. Germline CDR1 and CDR2: SGHTA and FQGTGA. Trimming at V came to 5 bases and at J to 7 bases, leaving 8 bases not matched to a gene. Researchers ran the PCR with 60 Vbeta and 13 Jbeta primers. Profiled with immunoSEQ multiplex PCR; TCRdb holds only in-frame clones, not every one. The table has about 120,000 clones, 79% seen once. The clonotype originates from a man in his thirties or forties in good health and CMV-seropositive. Sample: PBMCs. The J gene is TRBJ2-1, the V gene TRBV7-3, with 10 bases lining up with TRBD2. The CDR3 reads CASSRGTSVGNEQFF. The CDR3 nucleotides are TGTGCCAGCAGCAGAGGGACTAGCGTGGGGAATGAGCAGTTCTTC.